The 19 T cell receptor beta chains below were found in one sample sequenced in a study of T cells in localized non-small cell lung cancer. Profiled with immunoSEQ multiplex PCR; TCRdb holds only in-frame clones, not every one. This sample carries fewer than 50,000 clones, approximately 80% of them seen once, and the ten largest clones take 7% to 8.5%. The specimen comprised PBMCs, sampled before any cancer treatment. The receptor set was obtained from a man aged 40-75 years with stage II lung adenocarcinoma.

In its sample, this clone was seen a few times. The chain recombines TRBV20-1 with TRBJ2-5; no clear D. Germline V CDR1 and CDR2: DFQATT, SNEGSKA (reference sequence). Trimming took 6 bases from V and 0 from J, leaving 5 bases between them. The CDR3 covers 11 residues. The chain's CDR3 is CSAQDQETQYF. CDR3 sequence (DNA): TGCAGTGCGCAGGACCAAGAGACCCAGTACTTC.

V gene TRBV20-1 combines with J gene TRBJ2-5; D remains unclear. Trimming cost V 6 bases and J 1 base, with 6 bases left between them. The germline gives CDR1 DFQATT, CDR2 SNEGSKA (reference sequence). This CDR3 contains 11 residues. For the CDR3, the DNA is TGCAGTGCCGAGGCCCAAGAGACCCAGTACTTC. It codes for CSAEAQETQYF.

This clone was observed once. The chain is built from TRBV5-4 and TRBJ2-7; tentatively, D is TRBD1 (6 bases). V lost 2 bases and J 3 bases, leaving 9 bases between the germline ends. Germline CDR1 SGHNT, CDR2 YYREEE (reference sequence). CDR3 size: 13 residues. The CDR3 sequence is CASSFDRHYEQYF. DNA for the CDR3: TGTGCCAGCAGCTTCGACAGGCACTACGAGCAGTACTTC.

The V gene is TRBV4-3, the J gene TRBJ2-5, with D unresolved. The germline CDR1 and CDR2 sequences are LGHNA and YSLEER. Trimming took off 0 bases at V and 0 bases at J, with 5 bases between the two ends. The CDR3 runs to 14 residues. CDR3 loop: CASSQDDNQETQYF. The CDR3 nucleotides read TGCGCCAGCAGCCAAGATGACAACCAAGAGACCCAGTACTTC.

The chain joins TRBV7-3 to TRBJ1-5, with D possibly matching TRBD1 (6 bases). The CDR3 length is 15 residues. V gave up 3 bases and J gave up 3 bases, with 12 bases separating them. In germline, CDR1 is SGHTA, CDR2 FQGTGA. The CDR3, as DNA: TGTGCCAGCAGCTTGGCGACAGGCCCCAATCAGCCCCAGCATTTT. Translated: CASSLATGPNQPQHF.

This clone has only a few counts. The chain couples TRBV10-3 to TRBJ1-2; D uncertain. Trimming pared 4 bases from V and 3 bases from J, leaving 9 bases between. CDR1 and CDR2 from the germline V gene are ENHRY and SYGVKD. The CDR3 loop spans 13 amino acids. The CDR3 is CAISGTAYYGYTF. CDR3 coding DNA: TGTGCCATCAGTGGGACCGCTTACTATGGCTACACCTTC.

CDR3 DNA: TGTGCCAGCGACAGCACCGGGATCTTCTCCTACGAGCAGTACTTC. This sequence encodes CASDSTGIFSYEQYF. The chain carries TRBV6-1 and TRBJ2-7, with D perhaps being TRBD1 or TRBD2 (5 bases each). The germline gives CDR1 MNHNS, CDR2 SASEGT. This CDR3 spans 15 amino acids. V lost 8 bases and J 0 bases, leaving 17 bases between the germline ends.

The chain links TRBV28 to TRBJ1-1; D may be TRBD1 (5 bases). Germline-derived CDR1 and CDR2 are MDHEN and SYDVKM. The V end was cut by 1 base, the J end by 2 bases, with 14 bases between. The CDR3 spans 16 residues. CDR3 residues: CASSLFATGPNTEAFF. Written as DNA, the CDR3 is TGTGCCAGCAGTTTATTCGCTACAGGACCTAACACTGAAGCTTTCTTT.

CDR3 sequence reads: CASSAGRQKELFF. The CDR3 nucleotides read TGTGCCAGCAGTGCGGGACGGCAAAAGGAGCTGTTTTTT. The V and J genes are TRBV2 and TRBJ2-2; D may be TRBD1 or TRBD2 (5 bases each). V shed 4 bases and J shed 10 bases, with 13 bases lying between them. Germline CDR1 SNHLY, CDR2 FYNNEI. The CDR3 totals 13 residues. Supplemented by reference TRBV2 and TRBJ2-2, the full variable domain reads EPEVTQTPSHQVTQMGQEVILRCVPISNHLYFYWYRQILGQKVEFLVSFYNNEISEKSEIFDDQFSVERPDGSNFTLKIRSTKLEDSAMYFCASSAGRQKELFFGEGSRLTVL.

This clone has only one observation. The genes are TRBV5-6 and TRBJ2-5; 8 bases line up with TRBD2. V lost 1 base, J lost 4 bases, and 12 bases stayed unmatched. There are 17 residues in the CDR3. Germline CDR1 reads SGHDT; CDR2 reads YYEEEE. The CDR3 coding sequence is TGTGCCAGCAGCTTGCGGGGGGGACTCTCCTTGGGAGAGACCCAGTACTTC. Translating gives CASSLRGGLSLGETQYF.

The V gene is TRBV4-1, the J gene TRBJ2-5; D perhaps matches TRBD1 (6 bases). Per germline, CDR1 MGHRA and CDR2 YSYEKL. CDR3 size: 16 residues. V lost 3 bases and J 2 bases, leaving 16 bases between the germline ends. The CDR3 here is CASSHPTRDKQETQYF. As DNA, the CDR3 is TGCGCCAGCAGCCACCCCACTCGGGACAAACAAGAGACCCAGTACTTC.

The V and J genes are TRBV30 and TRBJ2-6, with a possible D match to TRBD1 (5 bases). Per the germline V gene, CDR1 is GTSNPN and CDR2 is SVGIG (reference sequence). V lost 5 bases to trimming and J lost 2 bases, with 10 bases between them. CDR3 length equals 14 residues. In DNA form, the CDR3 reads TGTGCCTGGGCGTGGGGCCCTGGGGCCAACGTCCTGACTTTC. Protein product: CAWAWGPGANVLTF. The full variable domain, with the rest looked up from reference TRBV30 and TRBJ2-6, is SQTIHQWPATLVQPVGSPLSLECTVEGTSNPNLYWYRQAAGRGLQLLFYSVGIGQISSEVPQNLSASRPQDRQFILSSKKLLLSDSGFYLCAWAWGPGANVLTFGAGSRLTVL.

The rearrangement links TRBV10-1 to TRBJ2-1; D unresolved. The V and J ends lost 6 bases and 4 bases respectively, with 7 bases between them. The CDR3 length is 12 residues. Germline-derived CDR1 and CDR2 are WNHNN and SYGVQD (reference sequence). The CDR3 spells CASRGRYNEQFF. DNA of the CDR3: TGCGCCAGCAGGGGCCGATACAATGAGCAGTTCTTC.

Comments on this clone: This same CDR3 is encoded by further DNA sequences in the sample. V and J are TRBV5-4 and TRBJ2-7, with 8 nucleotides matching TRBD1. The J segment lost 5 bases and the V segment lost 3 bases, leaving 7 bases of the junction unmatched. This CDR3 has 14 residues. The germline gives CDR1 SGHNT, CDR2 YYREEE (reference sequence). The CDR3 here is CASSSTGEKNEQYF. The CDR3 bases are TGTGCCAGCAGCTCGACAGGGGAAAAGAACGAGCAGTACTTC.

The J gene is TRBJ2-1, the V gene TRBV29-1; the D is unclear. Germline-derived CDR1 and CDR2 are SQVTM and ANQGSEA. Between the trimmed V and J ends, which lost 7 bases and 7 bases, there was a span of 17 bases. This CDR3 spans 13 amino acids. The CDR3 is CSARPQIRNEQFF. CDR3 coding DNA: TGCAGCGCCCGCCCCCAGATTCGGAATGAGCAGTTCTTC.

This clone was seen a single time. The chain uses TRBV27 and TRBJ1-2, with 7 positions matching TRBD1. The V gene end was trimmed by 3 bases and the J gene end by 4 bases; junction bases not matched to a gene: 8. The length of the CDR3 is 15 residues. Germline CDR1 reads MNHEY; CDR2 reads SMNVEV (reference sequence). The DNA for the CDR3 is TGTGCCAGCAGTTTCACAGGGGAAGCGGGCTATGGCTACACCTTC. It yields the protein CASSFTGEAGYGYTF.

The V and J genes are TRBV7-3 and TRBJ1-4, with unresolved D. Germline V gene sequence: CDR1 SGHTA, CDR2 FQGTGA. The CDR3 is 13 amino acids. Trimming removed 5 bases at V and 4 bases at J, with 8 bases between. CDR3 sequence reads: CASSQTVNEKLFF. The CDR3 region has the DNA TGTGCCAGCAGCCAGACGGTTAATGAAAAACTGTTTTTT.

This rearrangement joins TRBV11-2 to TRBJ1-1, with D possibly being TRBD1 (6 bases). The ends were cut back, 0 bases at V and 0 bases at J, with 14 bases in the middle. The CDR3 sequence is 17 residues long. From germline, CDR1 is SGHAT and CDR2 FQNNGV. The CDR3 spells CASSLDYGGTMNTEAFF. The DNA for the CDR3 is TGTGCCAGCAGCTTAGATTATGGGGGCACCATGAACACTGAAGCTTTCTTT.

The CDR3 bases are TGTGCCAGCTCGGGATTCGGGGAGACCCAGTACTTC. Its translation is CASSGFGETQYF. The genes are TRBV6-6 and TRBJ2-5; perhaps TRBD2 as D (5 bases). Trimming shortened V by 8 bases and J by 5 bases, and 12 bases separated the two germline ends. This CDR3 is 12 amino acids long. The germline gives CDR1 MNHNY, CDR2 SVGAGI (reference sequence).